The 23 T cell receptor beta chains below all came from one sample that was sequenced in a study of blood T cell repertoires in COVID-19. Method: immunoSEQ multiplex PCR; TCRdb's copy keeps in-frame clones and lacks some. The sample holds more than 85,000 clones, around four fifths seen once. Sequencing was done on a sample of peripheral blood. These receptors were collected from a woman aged 55-75 years with acute or convalescent COVID-19.

This clone was observed a handful of times. CDR3 protein: CASSPMRANPYEQYF. The CDR3 bases are TGTGCCAGCAGTCCCATGAGGGCTAACCCCTACGAGCAGTACTTC. The chain uses TRBV6-5 and TRBJ2-7; possible D gene TRBD2, 5 bases. Germline CDR1 reads MNHEY; CDR2 reads SVGAGI. This CDR3 is 15 amino acids long. Trimming took 5 bases from V and 2 from J, leaving 16 bases between them.

A single count supports this clone. This sequence joins TRBV5-1 and TRBJ2-3; a weak D match, TRBD2 (6 bases). This CDR3 has 14 amino acids. CDR1 is SGHRS, CDR2 YFSETQ, per germline. The germline V and J ends were trimmed by 4 bases and 5 bases, with 14 bases remaining between them. The CDR3: CASSEGLAVDTQYF. The CDR3 DNA reads as TGCGCCAGCAGCGAGGGACTTGCCGTAGATACGCAGTATTTT. The entire variable domain, with the rest obtained from reference TRBV5-1 and TRBJ2-3, is as follows: KAGVTQTPRYLIKTRGQQVTLSCSPISGHRSVSWYQQTPGQGLQFLFEYFSETQRNKGNFPGRFSGRQFSNSRSEMNVSTLELGDSALYLCASSEGLAVDTQYFGPGTRLTVL.

This clone has a single count. This sequence joins TRBV2 and TRBJ1-6, with 9 bases matching TRBD1. Germline CDR1 and CDR2: SNHLY and FYNNEI. The CDR3 covers 14 residues. V shed 7 bases, J shed 9 bases, and the junction held 7 bases outside the gene matches. The CDR3 sequence is CASTRDRDFSPLHF. DNA for the CDR3: TGTGCCAGCACCCGGGACAGGGATTTTTCACCCCTCCACTTT.

This chain links TRBV10-1 with TRBJ1-1, with D hard to call. Germline CDR1 is WNHNN and CDR2 is SYGVQD (reference sequence). V gave up 3 bases and J gave up 6 bases, with 14 bases separating them. There are 14 residues in the CDR3. CDR3: CASSDLGDPPEAFF. The DNA of the CDR3 is TGCGCCAGCAGTGATCTGGGAGACCCCCCTGAAGCTTTCTTT.

The V and J genes are TRBV6-6 and TRBJ1-1, with 9 bases aligning to TRBD1. J lost 8 bases, V lost 5 bases, and 6 bases had no gene match. CDR3 length: 13 amino acids. CDR1 is MNHNY, CDR2 SVGAGI, per germline (reference sequence). The CDR3 sequence is CASSGTGGGEAFF. The CDR3 DNA sequence: TGTGCCAGCAGTGGAACAGGGGGCGGGGAAGCTTTCTTT.

The chain joins TRBV7-9 to TRBJ1-3, with D unclear. CDR1 SEHNR and CDR2 FQNEAQ come from the germline V gene (reference sequence). There are 13 residues in the CDR3. V dropped 8 bases and J dropped 1 base, with 9 bases sitting between them. The CDR3 here is CASFKTSGNTIYF. CDR3 sequence (DNA): TGTGCCAGCTTCAAGACTTCTGGAAACACCATATATTTT.

There are a few counts of this clone. The chain has TRBV7-6 and TRBJ2-7, with TRBD1 as a possible D gene (6 bases). CDR1 and CDR2 from the germline V gene are SGHVS and FNYEAQ. Trimming cost V 1 base and J 0 bases, with 13 bases left between them. The CDR3 has 16 amino acids. The DNA of the CDR3 is TGTGCCAGCAGCTTAGTTGGGACAATTCCCTCCTACGAGCAGTACTTC. This codes for CASSLVGTIPSYEQYF.

The V and J genes are TRBV7-2 and TRBJ1-5; the D is unclear. Trimming cost V 5 bases and J 2 bases, with 10 bases left between them. The CDR3 is 14 amino acids. Germline loops: CDR1 SGHTA, CDR2 FQGNSA. This CDR3 reads CASSAVGGNQPQHF. CDR3 coding DNA: TGTGCCAGCAGCGCTGTAGGAGGCAATCAGCCCCAGCATTTT.

There are a few counts of this clone. J is TRBJ1-5 and V is TRBV27, with 10 bases that match TRBD1. The CDR3 covers 15 residues. Germline V gene sequence: CDR1 MNHEY, CDR2 SMNVEV (reference sequence). V shed 6 bases and J 2 bases; nucleotides not matched to a gene: 4. The CDR3 loop is CASRPGTGGNQPQHF. CDR3 nucleotides: TGTGCCAGCAGACCCGGGACAGGGGGCAATCAGCCCCAGCATTTT.

The chain links TRBV7-8 to TRBJ2-6, with D possibly matching TRBD1 (6 bases). Germline lookup yields CDR1 SGHVS and CDR2 FQNEAQ. V dropped 3 bases and J dropped 4 bases, with 10 bases sitting between them. There are 15 residues in the CDR3. CDR3 residues: CASSLGQVGANVLTF. In nucleotides, the CDR3 is TGTGCCAGCAGCTTGGGACAAGTAGGGGCCAACGTCCTGACTTTC.

V and J are TRBV7-2 and TRBJ2-3, with 14 bases identical to TRBD2. From germline, CDR1 is SGHTA and CDR2 FQGNSA. This CDR3 contains 17 residues. V was pared by 8 bases and J by 3 bases, with 10 bases of the junction left unmatched. CDR3 sequence reads: CASRGTSGSVVTDTQYF. CDR3 nucleotide sequence: TGTGCCAGCCGCGGGACTAGCGGGAGTGTCGTAACAGATACGCAGTATTTT.

The CDR3, as DNA: TGTGCCACTGGACTAGCGGGGGGCTACGAGCAGTACTTC. It encodes CATGLAGGYEQYF. This rearrangement joins TRBV6-6 to TRBJ2-7; 14 positions match TRBD2. V lost 10 bases and J lost 3; bases outside the gene matches: 2. Germline values: CDR1 MNHNY, CDR2 SVGAGI (reference sequence). The CDR3 is 13 residues long.

The J gene is TRBJ1-3, the V gene TRBV5-1, with a weak D call TRBD1 (6 bases). V was trimmed by 4 bases and J by 2 bases, leaving 13 bases between them. CDR3 length: 15 amino acids. Germline values: CDR1 SGHRS, CDR2 YFSETQ. As DNA, the CDR3 is TGCGCCAGCAGCCAGGACAGCGCCCCTGGAAACACCATATATTTT. This encodes CASSQDSAPGNTIYF.

The V call is TRBV5-1, the J call TRBJ2-3, with D perhaps TRBD2 (5 bases). This CDR3 region has 17 residues. The V end lost 0 bases, the J end lost 0 bases, and 14 bases lay between the germline ends. CDR1 is SGHRS and CDR2 is YFSETQ in the germline V gene. The CDR3 nucleotides are TGCGCCAGCAGCTTGGGATTCGGGGATGCTAGCACAGATACGCAGTATTTT. It is translated as CASSLGFGDASTDTQYF.

J is TRBJ2-5 and V is TRBV7-9, with D perhaps TRBD2 (6 bases). This CDR3 has 13 residues. Germline assignment: CDR1 SEHNR and CDR2 FQNEAQ (reference sequence). Trimming cost V 5 bases and J 1 base, with 8 bases left between them. The CDR3 loop is CASSRGSQETQYF. CDR3 sequence (DNA): TGTGCCAGCAGCCGGGGGAGCCAAGAGACCCAGTACTTC.

The V call is TRBV5-1, the J call TRBJ2-2; D is possibly TRBD1 (5 bases). The CDR3 contains 15 residues. Between the trimmed V and J ends, which lost 0 bases and 7 bases, there was a span of 13 bases. Germline V gene lookup returns CDR1 SGHRS and CDR2 YFSETQ. The CDR3 spells CASSLDRTTGGELFF. The CDR3 bases are TGCGCCAGCAGCTTGGACAGGACGACTGGCGGGGAGCTGTTTTTT.

This sequence joins TRBV5-4 and TRBJ2-1; D uncertain. Germline-derived CDR1 and CDR2 are SGHNT and YYREEE (reference sequence). The CDR3 is 13 amino acids. The V and J ends lost 0 bases and 5 bases respectively, with 6 bases between them. In DNA form, the CDR3 reads TGTGCCAGCAGCTTGGACAGAAACAATGAGCAGTTCTTC. It specifies CASSLDRNNEQFF.

The chain uses TRBV7-9 and TRBJ1-6; maybe TRBD1 (6 bases). This CDR3 is built from 13 residues. From germline, CDR1 is SEHNR and CDR2 FQNEAQ (reference sequence). With 5 bases removed from V and 8 bases from J, the gap between germline ends came to 10 bases. This chain's CDR3 is CASSGEGDSPLHF. The CDR3 DNA follows: TGTGCCAGCAGCGGAGAGGGGGATTCACCCCTCCACTTT.

This clone showed up just once. This chain links TRBV14 with TRBJ2-7; D might be TRBD2 (5 bases). The CDR3 has 15 residues. Trimming took off 4 bases at V and 5 bases at J, with 18 bases between the two ends. Germline V gene lookup returns CDR1 SGHDN and CDR2 FVKESK. CDR3 protein: CASSPVITGSHEQYF. As DNA, the CDR3 is TGTGCCAGCAGCCCCGTTATTACGGGGTCCCACGAGCAGTACTTC.

The chain combines TRBV24-1 with TRBJ1-5; the D is unclear. Germline V gene data show CDR1 as KGHDR and CDR2 as SFDVKD. The CDR3 runs to 14 residues. Trimming took 3 bases from V and 8 from J, leaving 13 bases between them. The CDR3 DNA reads TGTGCCACCAGTGATCTGTCCGCACGGGAGCCCCAGCATTTT. Its protein is CATSDLSAREPQHF.

A single count supports this clone. V gene TRBV6-2 or TRBV6-3 combines with J gene TRBJ2-5; TRBD1 matches at 7 bases. The CDR3 contains 15 residues. CDR1 and CDR2 (germline): MNHEY, SVGEGT. V lost 2 bases to trimming and J lost 2 bases; unmatched junction nucleotides: 5. Here the CDR3 reads CASSYRHRGQETQYF. DNA of the CDR3: TGTGCCAGCAGTTACCGCCACAGGGGACAAGAGACCCAGTACTTC.

This clone was seen a few times. The chain carries TRBV5-4 and TRBJ1-2, with 9 bases that match TRBD1. Trimming removed 2 bases from V and 7 bases from J; junction bases left unmatched: 9. In germline, CDR1 is SGHNT, CDR2 YYREEE (reference sequence). This CDR3 spans 15 amino acids. The chain's CDR3 is CASSFWGQGAVGYTF. The CDR3 DNA reads TGTGCCAGCAGCTTTTGGGGACAGGGAGCGGTTGGCTACACCTTC.

This clone was detected a few times. The V gene is TRBV28, the J gene TRBJ1-1; D call uncertain. The CDR3 has 14 residues. With 5 bases removed from V and 0 bases from J, the gap between germline ends came to 10 bases. The germline V gene encodes CDR1 MDHEN and CDR2 SYDVKM. The CDR3 bases are TGTGCCAGCAGTAAAACAGACATGAACACTGAAGCTTTCTTT. This gives the protein CASSKTDMNTEAFF.